The 5 T cell receptor beta chains reported below all come from one sample, sequenced in a study of T cell responses to AZD1222 COVID-19 vaccine (dated by TCRdb to about 2021). Interpreted using the paper, the time point label stands for: about 28 days (+/-7) after the second vaccine dose. Receptor libraries were prepared by the immunoSEQ multiplex PCR assay. TCRdb obtained this table from immuneACCESS and retained in-frame rearrangements with V and J assigned. These tables miss some clones; where compared with another copy, unresolved V genes account for less than half of the shortfall, and the remainder is unexplained. The sample table holds 150,000 to 200,000 clones, of which about nine tenths were seen once. Of the sample, 3% to 4% falls within the top ten clones. The sample was peripheral blood, taken 28 days after the second AZD1222 dose. Receptor source: an adult who received the AZD1222 COVID-19 vaccine.

The chain links TRBV14 to TRBJ2-7, with 12 bases aligning to TRBD2. Germline CDR1 reads SGHDN; CDR2 reads FVKESK. The CDR3 covers 15 residues. V lost 4 bases to trimming and J lost 2 bases; unmatched junction nucleotides: 3. The CDR3 spells CASSPGLAGTYEQYF. The CDR3 DNA reads as TGTGCCAGCAGCCCTGGACTAGCGGGGACCTACGAGCAGTACTTC.

The V and J genes are TRBV5-4 and TRBJ1-2; 9 bases match TRBD1. Germline CDR1 is SGHNT and CDR2 is YYREEE (reference sequence). V lost 4 bases to trimming and J lost 8 bases; unmatched junction nucleotides: 9. There are 14 residues in the CDR3. The CDR3 DNA reads as TGTGCCAGCAGCCACACCGGGACAGGGCTCGGCTACACCTTC. It is translated as CASSHTGTGLGYTF.

The chain has TRBV6-1 and TRBJ2-7; unclear D gene. Germline V lookup: CDR1 MNHNS, CDR2 SASEGT. This CDR3 region has 13 residues. V lost 3 bases to trimming and J lost 0 bases, with 6 bases between them. CDR3 sequence reads: CASSEAHSYEQYF. CDR3 DNA: TGTGCCAGCAGTGAGGCCCACTCCTACGAGCAGTACTTC.

In DNA, the CDR3 is TGTGCCAGCAGCCAAGAGAGGACTAGCGGGCCTCCCTACGAGCAGTACTTC. This gives the protein CASSQERTSGPPYEQYF. V gene TRBV3-1 (or the pseudogene TRBV3-2) combines with J gene TRBJ2-7; the match to TRBD2 covers 11 bases. The CDR3 is 17 amino acids. Germline V CDR1 and CDR2: LGHDT, YNNKEL (reference sequence). The ends lost 0 bases at V and 2 bases at J; junction bases unmatched: 6.

Here the CDR3 reads CASRYQAFYRGKDYGYTF. The CDR3 DNA reads TGTGCCAGCAGATATCAAGCCTTTTACAGGGGAAAGGACTATGGCTACACCTTC. The chain uses TRBV7-2 and TRBJ1-2, with 7 bases matching TRBD1. The junction had 19 bases not matched to a gene; V was cut back by 6 bases and J by 3 bases. This CDR3 contains 18 residues. Germline-derived CDR1 and CDR2 are SGHTA and FQGNSA. Variable domain in full (rest from reference TRBV7-2 and TRBJ1-2): GAGVSQSPSNKVTEKGKDVELRCDPISGHTALYWYRQSLGQGLEFLIYFQGNSAPDKSGLPSDRFSAERTGGSVSTLTIQRTQQEDSAVYLCASRYQAFYRGKDYGYTFGSGTRLTVV.